This is a list of T cell receptor beta chains from one sample in a study of post-analysis software for immune sequencing data. One entry per CDR3 protein results from TCRdb running MiXCR on the PCR reads. Altogether 820,000 or so distinct CDR3 sequences are present, 53% being singletons, with the ten largest covering roughly 4.4%. The specimen sequenced was blood. The receptors come from a girl aged 5-17 years with multiple sclerosis. Each CDR3 is given with its conserved first and last residue. The D gene is left open where the match is weak. Not every row has a clone size; where given, it reads once, few, many or a size class.

TRBV9,TRBD2,TRBJ2-5,NA,TGTGCCAGCAGCGTAAGGTGGGACACGGGGGGGACACCGCGAGAGACCCAGTACTTC,CASSVRWDTGGTPRETQYF
TRBV20-1,NA,TRBJ2-5,NA,TGCAGTGGTAAGAAGACTAGTAAGGCTGCAGAGACCCAGTACTTC,CSGKKTSKAAETQYF
TRBV11-2,NA,TRBJ2-3,once,TGTGCCAGCAGCGCCCGGACTCAAGGCACAGATACGCAGTATTTT,CASSARTQGTDTQYF
TRBV7-8,NA,TRBJ2-2,NA,TGTGCCAGCAGCTTAGGGCTCGGGGGAGGGGAGCTGTTTTTT,CASSLGLGGGELFF
TRBV29-1,NA,TRBJ2-5,NA,TGCAGCGTTGAAGTGCGGGGTTACAATGAGCAGTACTTC,CSVEVRGYNEQYF
TRBV6-5,TRBD1,TRBJ1-2,few,TGTGCCAGCAGCAGAACCGGGACAGGGTATGGCTACACCTTC,CASSRTGTGYGYTF
TRBV10-3,TRBD1,TRBJ2-7,NA,TGTGCCACAACGGACAGGGGGACCTACGAGCAGTACTTC,CATTDRGTYEQYF
TRBV6-2/TRBV6-3,TRBD2,TRBJ2-1,NA,TGTGCCAGCAGGGATACTAGCGGGGGCCAGCGGCATGAGCAGTTCTTC,CASRDTSGGQRHEQFF
TRBV7-9,NA,TRBJ2-7,NA,TGTGCCAGCAGCTTAGGGGGGGTAGGTGCCCACTACAATGAGCAGTACTTC,CASSLGGVGAHYNEQYF
TRBV9,TRBD2,TRBJ2-5,NA,TGTGCCAGCAGCGTAGTAGGCGGGGGTGCTAACCAAGAGACCCAGTACTTC,CASSVVGGGANQETQYF
TRBV29-1,NA,TRBJ2-4,NA,TGCAGCGCCCAACCCCCAGGGAACATTCAGTACTTC,CSAQPPGNIQYF
TRBV29-1,TRBD2,TRBJ2-1,few,TGCAGCGTTCTAGCGGGAGCGTACAATGAGCAGTTCTTC,CSVLAGAYNEQFF
TRBV7-9,NA,TRBJ2-1,NA,TGTGCCAGCAGCTTAGTGGGCTCACACGAGCAGTTCTTC,CASSLVGSHEQFF
TRBV7-9,NA,TRBJ2-7,NA,TGTGCCAGCAGCGTCAGTGTGTCCTACGAGCAGTACTTC,CASSVSVSYEQYF
TRBV20-1,NA,TRBJ2-5,NA,TGCAGTGCTAGAGTAATGGGGAGCGGCCAAGAGACCCAGTACTTC,CSARVMGSGQETQYF
TRBV21-1,NA,TRBJ2-7,NA,TGTGCCAGCAGTTTCCGGGAGACGAAACCCTACGAGCAGTACTTC,CASSFRETKPYEQYF
TRBV12-3/TRBV12-4,NA,TRBJ2-7,few,TGTGCCGTAGGGGGGAGAAGCGGAACCTACGAGCAGTACTTC,CAVGGRSGTYEQYF
TRBV5-1,NA,TRBJ2-3,NA,TGCGCCAGCAGCTCACACGCGGGAGATACGCAGTATTTT,CASSSHAGDTQYF
TRBV3-1,NA,TRBJ2-3,NA,TGTGCCAGCAGCCAATTCTCGCGATACACAGATACGCAGTATTTT,CASSQFSRYTDTQYF
TRBV11-2,NA,TRBJ2-5,few,TGTGCCAGCAGCCAAGGGGAGAGGGAAGAGACCCAGTACTTC,CASSQGEREETQYF